This TCR beta chain comes out of a study of cytomegalovirus exposure and HLA in healthy donors. On this clone: Its antigen is unknown.

The ends were cut back, 9 bases at V and 1 base at J, with 15 bases in the middle. The CDR3 is made up of 14 amino acids. Germline V CDR1 and CDR2: LNHDA, SQIVND (reference sequence). The study, taken as a whole, reports: In an earlier analysis, about 87% or about 30%: the productive usage of most TCR beta V segments.

PCR amplification relied on 60 Vbeta primers (plus 13 Jbeta primers). Profiling relied on immunoSEQ multiplex PCR, and the TCRdb table lists in-frame clones only, not all of them. Here the sample spans about 140,000 clones, 68% being singletons. Sequencing was performed on PBMCs. The V gene is TRBV19, the J gene TRBJ1-1; perhaps TRBD1 as D (6 bases). This TCR was recovered from a man aged 25 to 40 in good health and CMV-seropositive. CDR3 in amino acids: CASKAGHTNTEAFF. CDR3 nucleotides: TGTGCCAGCAAAGCGGGACACACGAACACTGAAGCTTTCTTT.